One sample yielded the 26 T cell receptor beta chains listed below, sequenced in a study of blood T cells in healthy people across ages. The authors ran a second PCR of 7 to 11 cycles using a sample-barcoded 5' primer and a J-beta primer mix. TCRdb reanalysed the 5' RACE reads using MiXCR and keeps one entry per CDR3 protein. The sample lists around 1,500,000 distinct CDR3 sequences, 42% occurring once. Material for sequencing was blood. Receptors were obtained from a woman between 18 and 29 years old in good health.

This chain links TRBV5-1 with TRBJ1-5; TRBD1 matches 7 bases. V trimming: 0 bases; J trimming: 3 bases; junction bases outside the gene matches: 3. In germline, CDR1 is SGHRS, CDR2 YFSETQ. This CDR3 region has 15 residues. The DNA of the CDR3 is TGCGCCAGCAGCTTGGCCGGGACAGTCAATCAGCCCCAGCATTTT. Protein product: CASSLAGTVNQPQHF.

J is TRBJ1-1 and V is TRBV5-1; weak D call: TRBD1 (6 bases). Trimming removed 2 bases at V and 3 bases at J, with 11 bases between. CDR3 size: 14 residues. CDR1 is SGHRS, CDR2 YFSETQ, per germline. CDR3 in DNA: TGCGCCAGCAGCTTTAAGGGGGTGGACACTGAAGCTTTCTTT. Translated, it gives CASSFKGVDTEAFF.

This clonotype was observed a few times. The chain carries TRBV20-1 and TRBJ2-5; 8 nucleotides match TRBD1. The better agreement between TRBJ2-7 and the DNA end casts doubt on the J call. Germline lookup yields CDR1 DFQATT and CDR2 SNEGSKA (reference sequence). CDR3 length equals 15 residues. CDR3 DNA: TGCAGTGCTGTCACCTCAGGGGGCATTAATTACGAGCAGTACTTC. Its protein product is CSAVTSGGINYEQYF.

V usage is TRBV29-1 and J usage is TRBJ2-7; D is possibly TRBD1 or TRBD2 (6 bases each). The V end was cut by 3 bases, the J end by 2 bases, with 11 bases between. Germline CDR1 and CDR2: SQVTM and ANQGSEA. This CDR3 is 13 amino acids long. The CDR3 sequence is CSVEVGGPYEQYF. The CDR3 DNA reads TGCAGCGTTGAGGTGGGGGGCCCCTACGAGCAGTACTTC.

The chain couples TRBV21-1 to TRBJ1-2; the listed D gene, TRBD1, was not tested against the DNA. TRBV21-1 is described as a pseudogene. CDR3 length: 14 amino acids. Here the CDR3 DNA reads TGTGCCAGCAGCCCTCAAGGGTTGGGGCCTGGCTACACCTTC. This encodes CASSPQGLGPGYTF.

The chain links TRBV7-2 to TRBJ2-5; TRBD1 agrees at 9 bases. Unmatched junction bases numbered 13, after V lost 6 bases and J lost 5 bases. CDR1 SGHTA and CDR2 FQGNSA come from the germline V gene. CDR3 size: 16 residues. The CDR3 here is CASSFRTGGAWETQYF. The CDR3 nucleotides read TGTGCCAGCAGTTTCCGTACAGGGGGCGCGTGGGAGACCCAGTACTTC.

The chain combines TRBV27 with TRBJ2-7; 7 bases map to TRBD1. The CDR3 consists of 14 residues. The germline CDR1 and CDR2 sequences are MNHEY and SMNVEV (reference sequence). The ends lost 6 bases at V and 3 bases at J; junction bases unmatched: 8. The CDR3 loop is CASSPGTAYYEQYF. The CDR3 DNA sequence: TGTGCCAGCAGCCCCGGGACAGCCTACTACGAGCAGTACTTC.

Ten or more counts support this clonotype. The CDR3 DNA is TGCAGTGCTAGAGATCTTCTAGCGGGATTAGACGAGCAGTACTTC. Protein sequence: CSARDLLAGLDEQYF. J is TRBJ2-7 and V is TRBV20-1, with 9 positions matching TRBD2. This CDR3 contains 15 residues. Trimming took 0 bases from V and 5 from J; bases not matched to a gene: 8. The germline V gene has CDR1 DFQATT and CDR2 SNEGSKA (reference sequence).

This clonotype came up a few times. One junction end disagrees with the germline gene, perhaps due to a read error. The genes are TRBV29-1 and TRBJ2-7, with D tentatively TRBD2 (6 bases). The CDR3 totals 13 residues. Germline V gene lookup returns CDR1 SQVTM and CDR2 ANQGSEA. CDR3 region: CSAEGTLRNEQYF. The CDR3 DNA reads TGCAGCGCTGAAGGGACTCTTCGGAATGAGCAGTACTTC.

The chain employs TRBV18 and TRBJ2-1, with D perhaps TRBD1 (6 bases). This CDR3 has 19 residues. V lost 6 bases and J lost 0, with 24 bases in between. Germline-derived CDR1 and CDR2 are KGHSH and LQKENI. The CDR3 region has the DNA TGTGCCAGCTCCCGGAGTAGTACAGGGTCGGCCAGCTCCTACAATGAGCAGTTCTTC. It yields the protein CASSRSSTGSASSYNEQFF.

This chain joins TRBV6-1 and TRBJ2-1; no clear D gene. V was cut by 1 base and J by 10 bases, with 14 bases left in between. Germline CDR1 and CDR2: MNHNS and SASEGT. This CDR3 contains 14 residues. In DNA form, the CDR3 reads TGTGCCAGCAGTGAAGTTAGGGCCACCTACGAGCAGTTCTTC. It codes for CASSEVRATYEQFF.

This clonotype was recorded a few times. This chain uses TRBV6-5 with TRBJ2-1, with 12 bases matching TRBD1. This CDR3 contains 14 residues. Germline V CDR1 and CDR2: MNHEY, SVGAGI. After removal of 7 bases from V and 9 bases from J, the junction contained 7 bases not matched to a gene. This chain's CDR3 is CASTPGTGGGEQFF. CDR3 bases: TGTGCCAGCACCCCCGGGACAGGGGGCGGTGAGCAGTTCTTC.

This clonotype was counted between two and nine times. V is TRBV9 and J is TRBJ1-2; D call uncertain. Germline V CDR1 and CDR2: SGDLS, YYNGEE. This CDR3 region has 13 residues. The V end was cut by 0 bases, the J end by 6 bases, with 9 bases between. The chain's CDR3 is CASSVGNGNGYTF. DNA of the CDR3: TGTGCCAGCAGCGTAGGGAACGGTAATGGCTACACCTTC.

This clonotype came up a few times. The chain employs TRBV10-3 and TRBJ2-5; possibly TRBD2 for D (5 bases). Germline loops: CDR1 ENHRY, CDR2 SYGVKD. The CDR3 is made up of 15 amino acids. V was trimmed by 0 bases and J by 2 bases, leaving 10 bases between them. CDR3 loop: CAISESATGQETQYF. The CDR3 DNA is TGTGCCATCAGTGAGTCGGCGACGGGGCAAGAGACCCAGTACTTC.

This clonotype was counted a single time. As DNA, the CDR3 is TGTGCCAGCAGCCGGGGACAGGTCAGAGATCAGCCCCAGCATTTT. Translating it yields CASSRGQVRDQPQHF. This chain links TRBV7-3 with TRBJ1-5, with 8 bases that match TRBD1. The ends lost 5 bases at V and 5 bases at J; junction bases unmatched: 8. Per the germline V gene, CDR1 is SGHTA and CDR2 is FQGTGA. This CDR3 has 15 amino acids.

This CDR3 is CASSEFGINTEAFF. The DNA for the CDR3 is TGTGCCAGCAGTGAATTCGGCATAAACACTGAAGCTTTCTTT. This chain connects TRBV2 to TRBJ1-1; D is uncertain. Looked up from germline, CDR1 is SNHLY and CDR2 is FYNNEI. V gave up 2 bases and J gave up 2 bases, with 9 bases separating them. The CDR3 spans 14 residues.

This clonotype was seen a handful of times. The J gene is TRBJ2-3, the V gene TRBV20-1; 10 positions match TRBD2. Unmatched junction bases numbered 2, after V lost 5 bases and J lost 0 bases. The CDR3 extends over 14 amino acids. The germline V gene encodes CDR1 DFQATT and CDR2 SNEGSKA (reference sequence). The CDR3 DNA reads as TGCAGTGCTGAGCGGGGGGGCAGCACAGATACGCAGTATTTT. It encodes CSAERGGSTDTQYF.

The rearrangement links TRBV3-1 to TRBJ1-2; 7 nucleotides match TRBD1. This CDR3 is built from 15 residues. Germline-derived CDR1 and CDR2 are LGHDT and YNNKEL (reference sequence). Trimming removed 1 base from V and 3 bases from J; junction bases left unmatched: 5. The CDR3 here is CASSQVAGQHYGYTF. The CDR3, as DNA: TGTGCCAGCAGCCAAGTTGCGGGACAGCACTATGGCTACACCTTC. Looking up the rest from reference TRBV3-1 and TRBJ1-2 gives the full variable domain: DTAVSQTPKYLVTQMGNDKSIKCEQNLGHDTMYWYKQDSKKFLKIMFSYNNKELIINETVPNRFSPKSPDKAHLNLHINSLELGDSAVYFCASSQVAGQHYGYTFGSGTRLTVV.

The sample holds a few counts of this clonotype. The V and J genes are TRBV25-1 and TRBJ2-5; D is uncertain. With 4 bases removed from V and 5 bases from J, the gap between germline ends came to 11 bases. The germline V gene encodes CDR1 MGHDK and CDR2 SYGVNS. The CDR3 totals 13 residues. The CDR3 DNA follows: TGTGCCAGCAGTGGAGCCCCCCGGGAGACCCAGTACTTC. This sequence encodes CASSGAPRETQYF. Combining the CDR3 with reference TRBV25-1 and TRBJ2-5 gives the whole variable domain EADIYQTPRYLVIGTGKKITLECSQTMGHDKMYWYQQDPGMELHLIHYSYGVNSTEKGDLSSESTVSRIRTEHFPLTLESARPSHTSQYLCASSGAPRETQYFGPGTRLLVL.

The CDR3 DNA is TGTGCCAGCAGCTTGAATCCGAACAATGAGCAGTACTTC. Translation: CASSLNPNNEQYF. This chain joins TRBV5-6 and TRBJ2-5; the D is unclear. The CDR3 length is 13 residues. Germline lookup yields CDR1 SGHDT and CDR2 YYEEEE. Trimming pared 1 base from V and 11 bases from J, leaving 15 bases between.

In this sample, this clonotype turned up a few times. The J gene is TRBJ1-1, the V gene TRBV4-1; maybe TRBD1 (5 bases). V was clipped by 2 bases and J by 1 base, with 11 bases between them. The CDR3 sequence is 15 residues long. CDR1 and CDR2 (germline): MGHRA, YSYEKL. Here the CDR3 reads CASSQYARENTEAFF. The CDR3 nucleotides are TGCGCCAGCAGCCAATACGCCAGGGAGAACACTGAAGCTTTCTTT.

This chain links TRBV20-1 with TRBJ2-7; 9 bases are a match to TRBD1. This CDR3 has 14 amino acids. Germline-derived CDR1 and CDR2 are DFQATT and SNEGSKA (reference sequence). The trim removed 4 bases at V and 2 bases at J, leaving 6 bases unmatched. CDR3 in amino acids: CSAMGQGNPYEQYF. The CDR3 DNA reads as TGCAGTGCTATGGGACAGGGTAACCCCTACGAGCAGTACTTC.

This clonotype was seen a few times. The gene calls are TRBV7-2 and TRBJ2-3; no clear D. Per the germline V gene, CDR1 is SGHTA and CDR2 is FQGNSA. This CDR3 is built from 16 residues. V gave up 5 bases and J gave up 6 bases, with 21 bases separating them. The CDR3: CASSLLGPGTRDTQYF. Here the CDR3 DNA reads TGTGCCAGCAGCCTACTCGGCCCAGGTACACGTGATACGCAGTATTTT.

This clonotype has more than one count but fewer than ten. The chain recombines TRBV27 with TRBJ1-2; a possible D gene is TRBD1 (5 bases). V gave up 5 bases and J gave up 7 bases, with 14 bases separating them. The length of the CDR3 is 13 residues. CDR1 is MNHEY and CDR2 is SMNVEV in the germline V gene (reference sequence). The CDR3, as DNA: TGTGCCAGCAGTCCCCCCCAGGGAACTGGCTACACCTTC. It yields the protein CASSPPQGTGYTF.

V usage is TRBV2 and J usage is TRBJ1-1, with D possibly matching TRBD1 (5 bases). The CDR3 length is 14 residues. Trimming took 9 bases from V and 1 from J, leaving 15 bases between them. The germline CDR1 and CDR2 sequences are SNHLY and FYNNEI. CDR3 loop: CARQQVEGNTEAFF. Written as DNA, the CDR3 is TGTGCCAGGCAACAGGTCGAGGGGAACACTGAAGCTTTCTTT.

The chain has TRBV7-9 and TRBJ2-5; the D gene is possibly TRBD1 (6 bases). Judging by the DNA end, TRBJ2-7 fits better; the J call may be wrong. Germline assignment: CDR1 SEHNR and CDR2 FQNEAQ (reference sequence). There are 14 residues in the CDR3. The DNA for the CDR3 is TGTGCCAGCAGCCCAGGGGACCGCGTCGCCGAGCAGTACTTC. Residues: CASSPGDRVAEQYF.